This T cell receptor beta chain was captured in a study of tissue T cells after allogeneic stem cell transplantation. The overall study: Four unmodified and three CD34-selected T-cell-depleted grafts went to graft-versus-host disease patients. The study's findings and limits: Within patients, tissue anatomy strongly shaped TCR repertoire composition. Blood and spleen captured only part of the tissue TCR repertoire. Few T cell clones were shared across patients, but motif clusters showed tissue-specific shared signatures.

Data came from immunoSEQ multiplex PCR; TCRdb stores just in-frame clones and leaves some out. The sample holds about 4,700 clones, 69% seen once. Remarks on this clone: Its target is not known.

The V end lost 5 bases, the J end lost 5 bases, and 13 bases lay between the germline ends. Germline values: CDR1 MNHEY, CDR2 SVGAGI. The CDR3 has 13 amino acids. This TCR was recovered from a female patient between 18 and 50 years old with steroid-refractory graft-versus-host disease after an allogeneic stem cell transplant. Some T cells may be supplied by the graft donor. The sample here was duodenal tissue, taken at autopsy. The chain has TRBV6-5 and TRBJ2-7; no clear D gene. The CDR3 loop reads CASSPWGNHEQYF. The CDR3 DNA is TGTGCCAGCAGTCCCTGGGGTAACCACGAGCAGTACTTC.